These 4 T cell receptor beta chains share one sample of origin, sequenced in a study of T cell responses to AZD1222 COVID-19 vaccine. The data were produced by immunoSEQ multiplex PCR, yet TCRdb's version contains in-frame clones alone and is incomplete. The table has under 250,000 clones, about 92% seen once. The sequencing used peripheral blood, collected on day 0 of MenACWY control vaccination. The receptors here all came from an adult in good health.

This chain joins TRBV7-2 and TRBJ1-2, with 8 positions matching TRBD1. The junction had 8 bases not matched to a gene; V was cut back by 1 base and J by 13 bases. Germline V gene lookup returns CDR1 SGHTA and CDR2 FQGNSA. The CDR3 runs 13 residues. The CDR3 reads CASSLGPDREATF. DNA of the CDR3: TGTGCCAGCAGCTTAGGGCCGGACAGGGAGGCCACCTTC.

J is TRBJ1-3 and V is TRBV9, with TRBD1 matching over 7 bases. In germline, CDR1 is SGDLS, CDR2 YYNGEE. This CDR3 has 14 amino acids. Unmatched junction bases numbered 9, after V lost 4 bases and J lost 8 bases. The CDR3 DNA sequence: TGTGCCAGCAGCTTCCGGGACAGTCGGGACACCATATATTTT. Translation: CASSFRDSRDTIYF.

The V and J genes are TRBV6-5 and TRBJ1-1; no definite D call. This CDR3 spans 14 amino acids. The germline CDR1 and CDR2 sequences are MNHEY and SVGAGI. V lost 7 bases and J 2 bases, leaving 14 bases between the germline ends. The CDR3 sequence: CASTVTSSNTEAFF. For the CDR3, the DNA is TGTGCCAGCACCGTTACTAGTTCAAACACTGAAGCTTTCTTT.

The chain has TRBV7-6 and TRBJ2-1; 8 bases are shared with TRBD1. CDR1 is SGHVS, CDR2 FNYEAQ, per germline. V shed 5 bases, J shed 7 bases, and the junction held 16 bases outside the gene matches. The CDR3 consists of 17 residues. The CDR3 is CASSALQGGQLRNEQFF. CDR3 in DNA: TGTGCCAGCAGCGCTTTACAGGGGGGCCAGCTGAGGAATGAGCAGTTCTTC.